The 27 T cell receptor beta chains given below trace back to one sample, sequenced in a study of T-cell reconstitution after alpha-beta-depleted transplantation in children. Preparation of the TCRbeta library was carried out with unique molecular identifiers. From the PCR reads, TCRdb called clonotypes with MiXCR, one entry per CDR3 protein. The repertoire holds about 640,000 distinct CDR3 sequences, with 16% as singletons. This material consisted of PBMCs from the stem cell graft donor, taken from the stem cell graft. Receptors were obtained from a human donor who donated a stem cell graft to a child with acute myeloid leukemia.

The chain combines TRBV12-3 or TRBV12-4 with TRBJ1-1, with a weak D call TRBD1 (6 bases). V lost 2 bases and J 5 bases, leaving 18 bases between the germline ends. CDR3 size: 16 residues. The CDR3 sequence is CASSLQPGGGPTEAFF. The CDR3 DNA follows: TGTGCCAGCAGTTTACAGCCCGGGGGGGGCCCGACTGAAGCTTTCTTT.

This clonotype was recorded at least ten times. V usage is TRBV20-1 and J usage is TRBJ2-7; weak D call: TRBD2 (5 bases). Trimming cost V 3 bases and J 0 bases, with 12 bases left between them. Germline CDR1 and CDR2: DFQATT and SNEGSKA (reference sequence). The CDR3 totals 14 residues. CDR3 sequence (DNA): TGCAGTGCTAGTGGGCTAGCTAGCTCCTACGAGCAGTACTTC. Translation: CSASGLASSYEQYF.

This clonotype was counted many times. The rearrangement joins TRBV6-5 to TRBJ2-7; 8 positions agree with TRBD1. Trimming cost V 5 bases and J 3 bases; bases outside gene matches: 6. The germline V gene has CDR1 MNHEY and CDR2 SVGAGI. The CDR3 covers 14 residues. CDR3 coding DNA: TGTGCCAGCAGTCAGACAGGGGAAGTCTACGAGCAGTACGTC. Translated: CASSQTGEVYEQYV.

The sample holds many counts of this clonotype. The chain uses TRBV10-3 and TRBJ2-1; D perhaps matches TRBD1 (5 bases). V was trimmed by 4 bases and J by 7 bases, leaving 14 bases between them. Germline assignment: CDR1 ENHRY and CDR2 SYGVKD. The CDR3 has 14 amino acids. CDR3 DNA: TGTGCCATCAGTGGATTGTCAGGGTCTAATGAGCAGTTCTTC. Amino acid sequence: CAISGLSGSNEQFF.

This clonotype showed up many times. The V gene is TRBV12-3 or TRBV12-4, the J gene TRBJ1-2, with a weak D call TRBD1 (5 bases). With 0 bases removed from V and 4 bases from J, the gap between germline ends came to 9 bases. The CDR3 runs to 14 residues. The CDR3 nucleotides are TGTGCCAGCAGTTTAGCGGGGGGACTCTATGGCTACACCTTC. It codes for CASSLAGGLYGYTF.

This clonotype was counted at least ten times. The chain uses TRBV7-6 and TRBJ2-7, with TRBD1 as a possible D gene (5 bases). The CDR3 is made up of 14 amino acids. Deletions cut 1 base from V and 2 bases from J, with 9 bases between. Germline CDR1 and CDR2: SGHVS and FNYEAQ. CDR3 residues: CASSLGSGTYEQYF. The CDR3 DNA reads TGTGCCAGCAGCTTAGGATCAGGGACCTACGAGCAGTACTTC.

This clonotype was counted a few times. The CDR3 is CASRGGGSNQPQHF. In DNA, the CDR3 is TGTGCCAGCAGAGGGGGAGGTAGCAATCAGCCCCAGCATTTT. The chain employs TRBV6-2 or TRBV6-3 and TRBJ1-5; D is possibly TRBD1 (6 bases). Trimming shortened V by 6 bases and J by 0 bases, and 9 bases separated the two germline ends. The CDR3 spans 14 residues. The germline gives CDR1 MNHEY, CDR2 SVGEGT.

This clonotype was detected many times. This chain uses TRBV15 with TRBJ2-3, with D perhaps TRBD1 (5 bases). Trimming removed 1 base at V and 2 bases at J, with 7 bases between. CDR3 size: 14 residues. The germline V gene has CDR1 LNHNV and CDR2 YYDKDF (reference sequence). The CDR3 loop is CATSRGQITDTQYF. CDR3 nucleotide sequence: TGTGCCACCAGCAGAGGACAGATCACAGATACGCAGTATTTT.

The chain recombines TRBV5-1 with TRBJ2-2; a weak D match, TRBD2 (5 bases). V lost 9 bases to trimming and J lost 0 bases, with 12 bases between them. The CDR3 consists of 14 residues. Germline assignment: CDR1 SGHRS and CDR2 YFSETQ. This CDR3 is CATAVGANTGELFF. The CDR3 nucleotides are TGCGCCACCGCGGTCGGGGCGAACACCGGGGAGCTGTTTTTT.

This clonotype was counted a few times. The chain recombines TRBV18 with TRBJ1-2; no clear D gene. Trimming cost V 0 bases and J 0 bases, with 11 bases left between them. In germline, CDR1 is KGHSH, CDR2 LQKENI. The CDR3 runs 16 residues. CDR3 coding DNA: TGTGCCAGCTCACCACCGACACCAGAAGCTAACTATGGCTACACCTTC. Amino acid sequence: CASSPPTPEANYGYTF.

This clonotype was seen ten or more times. V is TRBV20-1 and J is TRBJ1-1, with unresolved D. This CDR3 has 14 amino acids. Germline CDR1 DFQATT, CDR2 SNEGSKA (reference sequence). The ends were cut back, 2 bases at V and 0 bases at J, with 10 bases in the middle. CDR3 region: CSARPDTLNTEAFF. The CDR3 DNA is TGCAGTGCTAGACCCGACACACTGAACACTGAAGCTTTCTTT.

Note on this clonotype: The junction does not match germline at one end; this may be a read error. The chain uses TRBV3-1 and TRBJ2-2; D gene ambiguous. The germline gives CDR1 LGHDT, CDR2 YNNKEL (reference sequence). The CDR3 runs 12 residues. Written as DNA, the CDR3 is TGTGCCAGCAGTCAAGGTGTCGGGGAGCTGTTTTTT. Its translation: CASSQGVGELFF.

This clonotype showed up many times. One end of the junction is discordant with germline, which a read error may explain. The chain has TRBV13 and TRBJ2-1; D unclear. The CDR3 has 14 residues. The germline CDR1 and CDR2 sequences are PRHDT and FYEKMQ (reference sequence). CDR3 coding DNA: TGTGCCAGCAGCTTAGGCCGGGCCCAAAATGGGCAGTTCTTC. The encoded protein is CASSLGRAQNGQFF. Together with reference TRBV13 and TRBJ2-1, the CDR3 gives the full variable domain: AAGVIQSPRHLIKEKRETATLKCYPIPRHDTVYWYQQGPGQDPQFLISFYEKMQSDKGSIPDRFSAQQFSDYHSELNMSSLELGDSALYFCASSLGRAQNGQFFGPGTRLTVL.

This chain connects TRBV4-3 to TRBJ2-7, with D unresolved. The germline V and J ends were trimmed by 1 base and 0 bases, with 13 bases remaining between them. The CDR3 length is 16 residues. Germline values: CDR1 LGHNA, CDR2 YSLEER. DNA for the CDR3: TGCGCCAGCAGCCAAGGGCCGTTCGAGAGCTCCTACGAGCAGTACTTC. Encoded protein: CASSQGPFESSYEQYF.

V usage is TRBV4-3 and J usage is TRBJ2-3, with 8 positions matching TRBD1. The germline V gene encodes CDR1 LGHNA and CDR2 YSLEER. The CDR3 is 16 residues long. V gave up 0 bases and J gave up 6 bases; unmatched junction bases: 8. The CDR3 region is CASSQDLAGGLDTQYF. In nucleotides, the CDR3 is TGCGCCAGCAGCCAAGATCTGGCAGGGGGCTTGGATACGCAGTATTTT.

This clonotype was detected many times. The rearrangement joins TRBV20-1 to TRBJ2-7, with D perhaps TRBD2 (6 bases). Germline V lookup: CDR1 DFQATT, CDR2 SNEGSKA (reference sequence). Trimming removed 3 bases at V and 4 bases at J, with 13 bases between. The CDR3 contains 13 residues. As DNA, the CDR3 is TGCAGTGCTAGTGTCCGGGAGATATACGAGCAGTACTTC. It is translated as CSASVREIYEQYF.

This clonotype has only a few counts. The rearrangement links TRBV5-1 to TRBJ2-2; D gene unclear. This CDR3 has 13 residues. V was cut by 4 bases and J by 6 bases, with 10 bases left in between. Germline CDR1 is SGHRS and CDR2 is YFSETQ. CDR3 sequence (DNA): TGCGCCAGCAGCCCCTTAGCTTCCGGGGAGCTGTTTTTT. Protein: CASSPLASGELFF.

J is TRBJ2-3 and V is TRBV29-1; D is possibly TRBD2 (6 bases). The CDR3 extends over 14 amino acids. With 6 bases removed from V and 2 bases from J, the gap between germline ends came to 15 bases. Germline V lookup: CDR1 SQVTM, CDR2 ANQGSEA. CDR3 in amino acids: CSVRGSGNTDTQYF. The CDR3 DNA follows: TGCAGCGTCCGGGGTAGCGGCAACACAGATACGCAGTATTTT.

This clonotype has at least ten counts. This chain joins TRBV12-3 or TRBV12-4 and TRBJ2-7; 8 nucleotides line up with TRBD1. After removal of 4 bases from V and 1 base from J, the junction contained 3 bases not matched to a gene. This CDR3 comprises 14 residues. The CDR3 spells CASSSGGRSYEQYF. The CDR3 DNA follows: TGTGCCAGCAGTTCAGGGGGCCGTTCCTACGAGCAGTACTTC.

The chain is built from TRBV28 and TRBJ1-3, with D unclear. Germline V CDR1 and CDR2: MDHEN, SYDVKM. CDR3 size: 14 residues. The V end lost 8 bases, the J end lost 4 bases, and 15 bases lay between the germline ends. The CDR3 sequence is CASVPFIKGNTIYF. As DNA, the CDR3 is TGTGCCAGCGTCCCATTCATAAAGGGAAACACCATATATTTT.

This chain connects TRBV10-2 to TRBJ1-2; D perhaps matches TRBD1 (5 bases). Trimming removed 5 bases from V and 8 bases from J, with 15 bases in between. The CDR3 totals 13 residues. The germline V gene has CDR1 WSHSY and CDR2 SAAADI. The DNA of the CDR3 is TGCGCCAGCAGTTTCGACAGTCAATACGGCTACACCTTC. Amino acid sequence: CASSFDSQYGYTF.

This clonotype was seen a handful of times. The CDR3 spells CASSRLQGYGTEAFF. CDR3 sequence (DNA): TGCGCCAGCAGCCGCCTACAGGGTTACGGCACTGAAGCTTTCTTT. The chain recombines TRBV4-3 with TRBJ1-1; D is perhaps TRBD1 (6 bases). This CDR3 has 15 residues. The V end was cut by 4 bases, the J end by 4 bases, with 16 bases between. Germline V gene lookup returns CDR1 LGHNA and CDR2 YSLEER.

The rearrangement uses TRBV7-9 and TRBJ1-6, with TRBD1 as a possible D gene (5 bases). Germline V lookup: CDR1 SEHNR, CDR2 FQNEAQ (reference sequence). The CDR3 has 14 amino acids. V was shortened by 5 bases and J by 7 bases, with 12 bases between the two germline ends. The CDR3: CASSPQRDNSPLHF. Written as DNA, the CDR3 is TGTGCCAGCAGCCCACAACGGGACAATTCACCCCTCCACTTT.

The chain carries TRBV4-3 and TRBJ2-1, with 7 bases matching TRBD2. From germline, CDR1 is LGHNA and CDR2 YSLEER. The CDR3 is 16 amino acids. Unmatched junction bases numbered 8, after V lost 4 bases and J lost 2 bases. Here the CDR3 DNA reads TGCGCCAGCAGCCCCAGGGAGGGAGAGACCTACAATGAGCAGTTCTTC. Protein product: CASSPREGETYNEQFF.

The J gene is TRBJ1-1, the V gene TRBV6-5; no clear D gene. With 0 bases removed from V and 2 bases from J, the gap between germline ends came to 7 bases. This CDR3 contains 14 residues. Germline V gene sequence: CDR1 MNHEY, CDR2 SVGAGI. CDR3 nucleotide sequence: TGTGCCAGCAGTTACTCGCCAGTCAACACTGAAGCTTTCTTT. Protein sequence: CASSYSPVNTEAFF.

The gene calls are TRBV29-1 and TRBJ2-7; TRBD2 matches 9 bases. With 6 bases clipped from V and 2 bases from J, the junction kept 11 bases outside the gene matches. The CDR3 has 15 residues. Germline CDR1 reads SQVTM; CDR2 reads ANQGSEA. CDR3 in amino acids: CSVKYGASGTYEQYF. Here the CDR3 DNA reads TGCAGCGTCAAATACGGGGCTAGCGGGACCTACGAGCAGTACTTC.

The sample holds a few counts of this clonotype. The J gene is TRBJ1-2, the V gene TRBV7-9; D unresolved. The CDR3 contains 13 residues. Germline CDR1 and CDR2: SEHNR and FQNEAQ (reference sequence). V gave up 0 bases and J gave up 9 bases, with 11 bases separating them. The CDR3 bases are TGTGCCAGCAGCTTAGCCCCCCGTCGGAGCTACACCTTC. It specifies CASSLAPRRSYTF.